This TCR beta chain was captured in a study of cytomegalovirus exposure and HLA in healthy donors. Overall study: A previous analysis identified approximately 120 million unique TCR beta sequences derived from about 180 million T cells. General study findings and limits: Across donors, most TCRs were seen rarely, yet some public ones were widespread.

Points on this clone: Its cognate antigen is unknown.

The PCR had 60 Vbeta and 13 Jbeta primers. The assay was immunoSEQ multiplex PCR, and TCRdb's table has in-frame clones only and misses some. Of about 82,000 clones in the sample, around 80% were seen once. V shed 0 bases, J shed 7 bases, and the junction held 7 bases outside the gene matches. Germline values: CDR1 GTSNPN, CDR2 SVGIG (reference sequence). This CDR3 contains 14 residues. The origin of this receptor is a human donor in good health. Sequencing used PBMCs. This rearrangement joins TRBV30 to TRBJ2-7; TRBD1 matches 9 bases. Here the CDR3 reads CAWSVFTGGLEQYF. The DNA of the CDR3 is TGTGCCTGGAGTGTCTTCACAGGGGGCTTAGAGCAGTACTTC.